Sequencing of this T cell receptor (beta chain) was carried out in a study of shared clonotypes between healthy human individuals. Broader study findings: Memory subsets generally showed lower estimated richness than naive subsets.

CD8 cells classed as naive were CD45RO-negative and positively selected for CCR7, excluding terminally differentiated effector memory CD45RA+ cells. V dropped 4 bases and J dropped 1 base, with 7 bases sitting between them. Germline-derived CDR1 and CDR2 are SQVTM and ANQGSEA. The length of the CDR3 is 13 residues. Some clones are missing from TCRdb's copy, which holds only in-frame ones; the method was immunoSEQ multiplex PCR. The table has about 580,000 clones, roughly 98% seen once. Notes on this clone: Its cognate antigen is unknown. The sample contains more than one DNA sequence encoding this CDR3.

The TCR originated in a man aged 30 to 39 in good health. The sample comprised naive CD8+ T cells sorted from blood. The chain couples TRBV29-1 to TRBJ2-2; a weak D match, TRBD2 (6 bases). This CDR3 is CSVGEENTGELFF. CDR3 nucleotide sequence: TGCAGCGTTGGGGAGGAGAACACCGGGGAGCTGTTTTTT.